Below are 27 T cell receptor beta chains sequenced from a single sample in a study of blood T cell repertoires in COVID-19. Libraries were prepared by immunoSEQ multiplex PCR; TCRdb keeps only in-frame clonotypes and omits some of them. The repertoire holds some 150,000 clones, with roughly four fifths as singletons. Sequencing was done on a sample of peripheral blood. All receptors come from a woman aged 60-75 years with COVID-19, enrolled during active disease.

The genes are TRBV29-1 and TRBJ2-3, with D maybe TRBD2 (6 bases). CDR1 and CDR2 (germline): SQVTM, ANQGSEA. V lost 4 bases and J lost 3, with 14 bases in between. The CDR3 has 14 amino acids. CDR3 sequence: CSVVFLANTDTQYF. CDR3 nucleotides: TGCAGCGTTGTCTTCCTAGCGAATACAGATACGCAGTATTTT.

The V call is TRBV6-2 or TRBV6-3, the J call TRBJ1-4; D is perhaps TRBD1 (6 bases). Germline V gives CDR1 MNHEY, CDR2 SVGEGT. V was cut by 5 bases and J by 8 bases, with 15 bases left in between. The CDR3 has 14 residues. CDR3 DNA sequence: TGTGCCAGCAGTAAGGGGGTAGTAGAAGAAAAACTGTTTTTT. This encodes CASSKGVVEEKLFF.

The sample holds one count of this clone. The chain is built from TRBV6-5 and TRBJ1-2; TRBD1 might be the D (5 bases). The CDR3 is made up of 16 amino acids. CDR1 is MNHEY, CDR2 SVGAGI, per germline. V lost 0 bases, J lost 0 bases, and 11 bases lay in between. CDR3 sequence: CASSYSMGGANYGYTF. In nucleotides, the CDR3 is TGTGCCAGCAGTTACTCGATGGGGGGGGCTAACTATGGCTACACCTTC.

The chain recombines TRBV6-1 with TRBJ2-1; D gene uncertain. Germline V CDR1 and CDR2: MNHNS, SASEGT. Trimming took 0 bases from V and 3 from J, leaving 12 bases between them. CDR3 length: 16 residues. The CDR3 is CASSEAIRGSYNEQFF. Here the CDR3 DNA reads TGTGCCAGCAGTGAAGCTATCCGAGGAAGCTACAATGAGCAGTTCTTC.

The V and J genes are TRBV19 and TRBJ2-3; the match to TRBD1 covers 7 bases. This CDR3 region has 15 residues. With V trimmed by 5 bases and J by 2 bases, 7 bases remained unmatched. Germline CDR1 and CDR2: LNHDA and SQIVND (reference sequence). Here the CDR3 reads CASSDQGVATDTQYF. In DNA, the CDR3 is TGTGCCAGTAGTGACCAGGGGGTAGCCACAGATACGCAGTATTTT.

CDR3 nucleotide sequence: TGTGCCAGCAGCGCCTCGGGACTCAGCACCGGGGAGCTGTTTTTT. Translating it yields CASSASGLSTGELFF. The V and J genes are TRBV7-9 and TRBJ2-2; D possibly corresponds to TRBD2 (6 bases). The germline V and J ends were trimmed by 5 bases and 4 bases, with 14 bases remaining between them. The CDR3 has 15 residues. CDR1 and CDR2 from the germline V gene are SEHNR and FQNEAQ (reference sequence).

The chain links TRBV7-9 to TRBJ1-1, with 11 bases lining up with TRBD1. After removal of 5 bases from V and 6 bases from J, the junction contained 8 bases not matched to a gene. The CDR3 spans 15 residues. The germline V gene has CDR1 SEHNR and CDR2 FQNEAQ (reference sequence). As DNA, the CDR3 is TGTGCCAGCAGCCCGAGGACAGGGGGCCAGGCTGAAGCTTTCTTT. Protein: CASSPRTGGQAEAFF.

The chain combines TRBV3-1 (or the pseudogene TRBV3-2) with TRBJ1-2, with no clear D. The CDR3 contains 12 residues. V was shortened by 0 bases and J by 7 bases, with 6 bases between the two germline ends. Per germline, CDR1 LGHDT and CDR2 YNNKEL (reference sequence). The CDR3 here is CASSQERSGYTF. In nucleotides, the CDR3 is TGTGCCAGCAGCCAAGAAAGGAGTGGCTACACCTTC.

The rearrangement uses TRBV19 and TRBJ1-5; D gene unclear. Germline assignment: CDR1 LNHDA and CDR2 SQIVND (reference sequence). The CDR3 length is 14 residues. With 1 base removed from V and 7 bases from J, the gap between germline ends came to 11 bases. CDR3: CASSIGVAWQPQHF. CDR3 DNA: TGTGCCAGTAGTATAGGAGTTGCGTGGCAGCCCCAGCATTTT.

The chain is built from TRBV3-1 (or the pseudogene TRBV3-2) and TRBJ1-1; 7 nucleotides match TRBD1. The J segment lost 10 bases and the V segment lost 0 bases, leaving 5 bases of the junction unmatched. CDR1 and CDR2 (germline): LGHDT, YNNKEL (reference sequence). The CDR3 loop spans 13 amino acids. DNA for the CDR3: TGTGCCAGCAGCCAAGAGGGCCGGGACAGAGCTTTCTTT. Amino acids: CASSQEGRDRAFF.

This clone has a single count. The rearrangement links TRBV6-5 to TRBJ1-1; D is possibly TRBD1 (6 bases). Germline V gives CDR1 MNHEY, CDR2 SVGAGI. The CDR3 runs 12 residues. V was cut by 11 bases and J by 1 base, with 11 bases left in between. The CDR3 region has the DNA TGTGCCGCCCGACAGGCGAACACTGAAGCTTTCTTT. This encodes CAARQANTEAFF.

The gene calls are TRBV24-1 and TRBJ1-5; tentative D call: TRBD1 (6 bases). Germline CDR1 KGHDR, CDR2 SFDVKD. The CDR3 extends over 17 amino acids. Deletions cut 4 bases from V and 4 bases from J, with 19 bases between. CDR3 bases: TGTGCCACCAGTGACGATAAGAACAGGGTAAGAAATCAGCCCCAGCATTTT. It encodes CATSDDKNRVRNQPQHF.

The rearrangement joins TRBV16 to TRBJ2-7, with 10 bases aligning to TRBD2. The CDR3 totals 16 residues. Germline values: CDR1 KGHSY, CDR2 FQNENV. Unmatched junction bases numbered 14, after V lost 3 bases and J lost 9 bases. CDR3 sequence: CASSQRIAGGPSWQYF. The CDR3 DNA follows: TGTGCCAGCAGCCAGAGGATAGCGGGAGGCCCGTCGTGGCAGTACTTC.

The chain combines TRBV4-2 with TRBJ2-3; TRBD2 agrees at 10 bases. From germline, CDR1 is LGHNA and CDR2 YNFKEQ. V lost 1 base, J lost 5 bases, and 9 bases stayed unmatched. The CDR3 has 17 amino acids. The CDR3 here is CASSQGLAGAPGDTQYF. CDR3 in DNA: TGTGCCAGCAGCCAAGGCCTAGCGGGAGCGCCAGGAGATACGCAGTATTTT.

The genes are TRBV7-8 and TRBJ1-1; 7 bases are shared with TRBD1. The V segment lost 3 bases and the J segment 2 bases; nucleotides outside the gene matches: 6. This CDR3 is 15 amino acids long. Germline CDR1 and CDR2: SGHVS and FQNEAQ. The CDR3 DNA sequence: TGTGCCAGCAGCTTGAGCACAGGGGCCAACACTGAAGCTTTCTTT. It codes for CASSLSTGANTEAFF.

The J gene is TRBJ1-6, the V gene TRBV11-2, with D possibly matching TRBD1 (5 bases). The CDR3 runs to 13 residues. V was pared by 4 bases and J by 7 bases, with 8 bases between. The germline gives CDR1 SGHAT, CDR2 FQNNGV. The CDR3 protein is CASSSYRNSPLHF. CDR3 in DNA: TGTGCCAGCAGCTCCTACAGGAATTCACCCCTCCACTTT.

V usage is TRBV18 and J usage is TRBJ1-2; 8 nucleotides match TRBD1. Trimming at V came to 3 bases and at J to 6 bases, leaving 9 bases not matched to a gene. The CDR3 has 15 residues. The germline CDR1 and CDR2 sequences are KGHSH and LQKENI. The CDR3 coding sequence is TGTGCCAGCTCACCCGGGGACAGGAGCGGGCATGGCTACACCTTC. Its protein is CASSPGDRSGHGYTF.

About this clone: At the DNA level, this CDR3 is encoded by other sequences in the same sample as well. This chain links TRBV7-2 with TRBJ2-2; weak D call: TRBD1 (5 bases). Germline CDR1 and CDR2: SGHTA and FQGNSA. This CDR3 is built from 13 residues. V was cut by 1 base and J by 6 bases, with 6 bases left in between. The CDR3 DNA is TGTGCCAGCAGCTTAGTCAGGGCCGGGGAGCTGTTTTTT. Amino acids: CASSLVRAGELFF.

The CDR3 DNA is TGTGCCAGCAGTTCCCCATCGGCTTACAGTTCAGGTGGCGAAAAACTGTTTTTT. Residues: CASSSPSAYSSGGEKLFF. The V call is TRBV27, the J call TRBJ1-4; unclear D gene. In germline, CDR1 is MNHEY, CDR2 SMNVEV (reference sequence). The V and J ends lost 4 bases and 8 bases respectively, with 26 bases between them. CDR3 length: 18 residues.

The CDR3: CASSSIFGRRGNTEAFF. The CDR3 coding sequence is TGTGCCAGCAGCTCAATATTCGGACGGAGGGGTAACACTGAAGCTTTCTTT. This chain connects TRBV7-8 to TRBJ1-1; TRBD1 is a possible D gene (5 bases). The CDR3 is made up of 17 amino acids. Germline CDR1 reads SGHVS; CDR2 reads FQNEAQ. The V and J ends lost 4 bases and 2 bases respectively, with 20 bases between them.

This sequence joins TRBV13 and TRBJ1-1; D is unresolved. The ends were cut back, 5 bases at V and 8 bases at J, with 9 bases in the middle. The CDR3 loop spans 11 amino acids. The germline V gene has CDR1 PRHDT and CDR2 FYEKMQ (reference sequence). The CDR3 sequence: CASSPGSEAFF. For the CDR3, the DNA is TGTGCCAGCAGCCCGGGGTCCGAAGCTTTCTTT.

The chain has TRBV7-8 and TRBJ1-1; 9 bases align to TRBD1. The CDR3 totals 15 residues. V shed 5 bases, J shed 1 base, and the junction held 5 bases outside the gene matches. Per the germline V gene, CDR1 is SGHVS and CDR2 is FQNEAQ. The CDR3 sequence is CASSTGQGRNTEAFF. CDR3 DNA: TGTGCCAGCAGCACCGGACAGGGGAGGAACACTGAAGCTTTCTTT.

The rearrangement links TRBV7-3 to TRBJ1-1; D gene uncertain. V was shortened by 5 bases and J by 3 bases, with 10 bases between the two germline ends. Germline CDR1 and CDR2: SGHTA and FQGTGA. The CDR3 has 13 amino acids. The CDR3 loop is CASSRTVDTEAFF. The CDR3 DNA sequence: TGTGCCAGCAGCCGAACGGTGGACACTGAAGCTTTCTTT. Combining the CDR3 with reference TRBV7-3 and TRBJ1-1 gives the whole variable domain GAGVSQTPSNKVTEKGKYVELRCDPISGHTALYWYRQSLGQGPEFLIYFQGTGAADDSGLPNDRFFAVRPEGSVSTLKIQRTERGDSAVYLCASSRTVDTEAFFGQGTRLTVV.

Only one count was recorded for this clone. The chain carries TRBV12-3 or TRBV12-4 and TRBJ1-2, with TRBD1 identical over 8 bases. This CDR3 contains 13 residues. Germline trimming cut 3 bases from V and 8 bases from J; bases unmatched to any gene: 5. The CDR3 region is CASSFGQGAGYTF. CDR3 in DNA: TGTGCCAGCAGTTTCGGACAGGGCGCAGGCTACACCTTC.

The rearrangement joins TRBV5-1 to TRBJ1-1, with D possibly matching TRBD1 (6 bases). V gave up 4 bases and J gave up 0 bases, with 10 bases separating them. In germline, CDR1 is SGHRS, CDR2 YFSETQ. The CDR3 extends over 14 amino acids. CDR3 DNA: TGCGCCAGCAGCGCCGGACAGCTGAACACTGAAGCTTTCTTT. Translation gives CASSAGQLNTEAFF.

A single count supports this clone. The chain employs TRBV3-1 (or the pseudogene TRBV3-2) and TRBJ2-2, with D maybe TRBD1 (5 bases). The CDR3 sequence is 14 residues long. V was shortened by 1 base and J by 7 bases, with 10 bases between the two germline ends. Germline CDR1 LGHDT, CDR2 YNNKEL (reference sequence). The CDR3 DNA follows: TGTGCCAGCAGCCAAGGCAGGGCCGGCGGGGAGCTGTTTTTT. This codes for CASSQGRAGGELFF.

The V call is TRBV11-3, the J call TRBJ2-1; TRBD2 aligns across 7 bases. J lost 8 bases, V lost 4 bases, and 8 bases had no gene match. This CDR3 has 14 amino acids. Germline V gene sequence: CDR1 SGHNT, CDR2 YENEEA. The CDR3 loop is CASSSPGRGHEQFF. The CDR3 DNA reads TGTGCCAGCAGCTCCCCGGGGAGGGGCCATGAGCAGTTCTTC.